This TCR beta chain derives from a study of CD8 T cells in Susac syndrome. Recently defined diagnostic criteria for definite or probable disease were fulfilled by Susac syndrome patients. This CDR3 is built from 15 residues. CDR1 and CDR2 (germline): MNHEY, SVGEGT. Trimming cost V 3 bases and J 4 bases, with 10 bases left between them. The RNA, about 0.45 to 1 ug, was put through reverse transcription using random hexamers. TCR beta CDR3 was amplified by immunoSEQ multiplex PCR. This amplification extended across 54 Vbeta and 13 Jbeta segments. TCRdb passed the immunoSEQ multiplex PCR reads through MiXCR, listing each CDR3 protein once. The repertoire holds about 170,000 distinct CDR3 sequences, with 90% to 97% as singletons.

J is TRBJ2-6 and V is TRBV6-2 or TRBV6-3; D is uncertain. Material: CD4+ T cells from PBMCs. The clonotype comes from a human donor with Susac syndrome. The CDR3 sequence: CASSYGVTGANVLTF. Here the CDR3 DNA reads TGTGCCAGCAGTTATGGGGTCACGGGGGCCAACGTCCTGACTTTC.